Listed below are T cell receptor beta chains from one sample, sequenced in a study of beta chain features in type 1 diabetes. TCRdb's copy holds only in-frame clones and misses some; the assay was immunoSEQ multiplex PCR. Found here are hundreds of thousands of clones, around 15% of them singletons; the top ten hold less than 0.025%. The specimen was naive CD4+ T cells from blood. Receptor source: a man younger than 35 with type 1 diabetes. Each CDR3 is given with its conserved first and last residue. A D gene is named only where the DNA matches it firmly. Size tells how often a clone was seen (once, few, many) or the class of an expanded clone, and some rows leave it out.

v_gene: TRBV11-2; d_gene: -; abundance: -; j_gene: TRBJ2-1; CDR3nt: TGTGCCAGCAGCTTTGGGGGGAGCTCCTACAATGAGCAGTTCTTC; CDR3aa: CASSFGGSSYNEQFF
v_gene: TRBV2; d_gene: -; abundance: few; j_gene: TRBJ2-7; CDR3nt: TGTGCCAGCAGTGAAATGGGGGAGTTATCCTACGAGCAGTACTTC; CDR3aa: CASSEMGELSYEQYF
v_gene: TRBV6-6; d_gene: -; abundance: few; j_gene: TRBJ1-5; CDR3nt: TGTGCCAGCACTCGTGACGGGTATAGCAATCAGCCCCAGCATTTT; CDR3aa: CASTRDGYSNQPQHF
v_gene: TRBV7-2; d_gene: -; abundance: -; j_gene: TRBJ1-1; CDR3nt: TGTGCCAGCAGTCCTAGGTGGGGGGGCGCGAACACTGAAGCTTTCTTT; CDR3aa: CASSPRWGGANTEAFF
v_gene: TRBV7-9; d_gene: TRBD2; abundance: few; j_gene: TRBJ2-5; CDR3nt: TGTGCCAGCAGCCCTCCTCGGGGAGGGTGGTACTTC; CDR3aa: CASSPPRGGWYF
v_gene: TRBV28; d_gene: -; abundance: few; j_gene: TRBJ2-5; CDR3nt: TGTGCCAGCAGCGGTGACAGCAAAGAGACCCAGTACTTC; CDR3aa: CASSGDSKETQYF
v_gene: TRBV7-2; d_gene: TRBD1; abundance: few; j_gene: TRBJ2-5; CDR3nt: TGTGCCAGCAGTATAGGACAGGGCCAAGAGACCCAGTACTTC; CDR3aa: CASSIGQGQETQYF
v_gene: TRBV7-2; d_gene: -; abundance: few; j_gene: TRBJ1-4; CDR3nt: TGTGCCAGCAGCTTGGGGAGGGCTGAAAAACTGTTTTTT; CDR3aa: CASSLGRAEKLFF
v_gene: TRBV5-4; d_gene: -; abundance: -; j_gene: TRBJ1-1; CDR3nt: TGTGCCAGCAGATTGGGACGGGACACTGAAGCTTTCTTT; CDR3aa: CASRLGRDTEAFF
v_gene: TRBV10-3; d_gene: TRBD1; abundance: few; j_gene: TRBJ2-7; CDR3nt: TGTGCCATCAGTGAAGGGCAGGGGGCCAGCTACGAGCAGTACTTC; CDR3aa: CAISEGQGASYEQYF
v_gene: TRBV6-5; d_gene: -; abundance: -; j_gene: TRBJ1-1; CDR3nt: TGTGCCAGCAGATACATGGCCGGAACTGAAGCTTTCTTT; CDR3aa: CASRYMAGTEAFF
v_gene: TRBV5-1; d_gene: -; abundance: few; j_gene: TRBJ2-3; CDR3nt: TGCGCCAGCAGCTTCCCCCAGGGGCCAGATACGCAGTATTTT; CDR3aa: CASSFPQGPDTQYF
v_gene: TRBV29-1; d_gene: -; abundance: few; j_gene: TRBJ1-1; CDR3nt: TGCAGCGCCAAAGGAGGCAGGTTGAACACTGAAGCTTTCTTT; CDR3aa: CSAKGGRLNTEAFF
v_gene: TRBV9; d_gene: TRBD2; abundance: few; j_gene: TRBJ2-5; CDR3nt: TGTGCCAGCAGCCCTTGGGTAGCGGGGCCAAACCAAGAGACCCAGTACTTC; CDR3aa: CASSPWVAGPNQETQYF
v_gene: TRBV5-1; d_gene: -; abundance: few; j_gene: TRBJ2-7; CDR3nt: TGCGCCAGCAGCGCATCTCCCATGGCGAACTCCTACGAGCAGTACTTC; CDR3aa: CASSASPMANSYEQYF
v_gene: TRBV7-8; d_gene: -; abundance: -; j_gene: TRBJ2-7; CDR3nt: TGTGCCAGCAGCCAGAGCGGGCCTTCCTACGAGCAGTACTTC; CDR3aa: CASSQSGPSYEQYF
v_gene: TRBV13; d_gene: TRBD1; abundance: few; j_gene: TRBJ1-6; CDR3nt: TGTGCCAGCAGCCCGAGGGACAGCCTCCCCCTCCACTTT; CDR3aa: CASSPRDSLPLHF
v_gene: TRBV7-9; d_gene: -; abundance: -; j_gene: TRBJ1-1; CDR3nt: TGTGCCAGCTTACAGGGTATGGACACTGAAGCTTTCTTT; CDR3aa: CASLQGMDTEAFF